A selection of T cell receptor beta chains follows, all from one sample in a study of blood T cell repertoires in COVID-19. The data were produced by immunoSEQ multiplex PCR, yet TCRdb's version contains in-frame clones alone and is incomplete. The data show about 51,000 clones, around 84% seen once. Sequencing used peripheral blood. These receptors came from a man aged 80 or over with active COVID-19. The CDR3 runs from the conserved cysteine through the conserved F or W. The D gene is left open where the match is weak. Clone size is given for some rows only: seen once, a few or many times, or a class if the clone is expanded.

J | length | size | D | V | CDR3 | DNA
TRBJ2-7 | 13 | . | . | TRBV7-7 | CASSQQGGNEQYF | TGTGCCAGCAGCCAACAGGGAGGGAACGAGCAGTACTTC
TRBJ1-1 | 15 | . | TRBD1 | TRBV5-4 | CASSIPGQGVTEAFF | TGTGCCAGCAGCATCCCGGGACAGGGGGTTACTGAAGCTTTCTTT
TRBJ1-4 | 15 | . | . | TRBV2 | CASSSKTTTNEKLFF | TGTGCCAGCAGTTCGAAGACAACGACTAATGAAAAACTGTTTTTT
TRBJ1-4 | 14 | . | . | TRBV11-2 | CASSHQNSNEKLFF | TGTGCCAGCAGCCATCAAAACAGTAATGAAAAACTGTTTTTT
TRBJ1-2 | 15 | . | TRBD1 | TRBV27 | CASSPRTGSYYGYTF | TGTGCCAGCAGTCCCAGGACAGGGTCATACTATGGCTACACCTTC
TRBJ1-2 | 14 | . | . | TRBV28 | CASRPGEGRYGYTF | TGTGCCAGCAGACCCGGGGAGGGAAGGTATGGCTACACCTTC
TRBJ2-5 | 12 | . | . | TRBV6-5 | CASRTGWVTQYF | TGTGCCAGCAGAACAGGGTGGGTGACCCAGTACTTC
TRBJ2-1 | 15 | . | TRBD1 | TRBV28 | CASIQGVSSYNEQFF | TGTGCCAGCATCCAGGGGGTGAGCTCCTACAATGAGCAGTTCTTC
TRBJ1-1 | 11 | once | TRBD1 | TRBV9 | CASGDSTEAFF | TGTGCCAGCGGGGACAGCACTGAAGCTTTCTTT
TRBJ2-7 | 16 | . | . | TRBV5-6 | CASSWSDRRPSYEQYF | TGTGCCAGCAGCTGGAGCGACAGGAGACCATCCTACGAGCAGTACTTC
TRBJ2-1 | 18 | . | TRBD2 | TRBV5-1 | CASSLGRGVAGQGNEQFF | TGCGCCAGCAGCTTGGGCCGTGGTGTAGCGGGGCAGGGCAATGAGCAGTTCTTC
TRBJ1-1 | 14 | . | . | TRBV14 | CASSLFGGNTEAFF | TGTGCCAGCAGCCTCTTCGGGGGTAACACTGAAGCTTTCTTT
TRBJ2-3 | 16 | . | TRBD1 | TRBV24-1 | CATSTGQGVSTDTQYF | TGTGCCACCAGTACAGGACAGGGGGTAAGCACAGATACGCAGTATTTT
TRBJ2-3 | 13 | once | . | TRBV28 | CASSLLTEGTQYF | TGTGCCAGCAGTTTACTCACGGAGGGTACGCAGTATTTT
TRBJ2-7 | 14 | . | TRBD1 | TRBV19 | CASSPRQGPYEQYF | TGTGCCAGTAGTCCCCGACAGGGACCCTACGAGCAGTACTTC
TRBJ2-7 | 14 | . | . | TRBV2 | CASMGRRVPYEQYF | TGTGCCAGCATGGGCAGGAGGGTACCCTACGAGCAGTACTTC
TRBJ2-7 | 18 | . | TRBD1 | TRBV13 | CASSLDGGLGQINYEQYF | TGTGCCAGCAGCTTAGACGGTGGGTTGGGACAGATAAACTACGAGCAGTACTTC
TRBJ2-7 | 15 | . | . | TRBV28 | CASSTSGLARYEQYF | .
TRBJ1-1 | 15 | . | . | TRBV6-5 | CASSTMTGRNTEAFF | TGTGCCAGCAGTACAATGACAGGCCGAAACACTGAAGCTTTCTTT
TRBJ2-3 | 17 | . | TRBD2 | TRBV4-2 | CASSQSVSGRAVDTQYF | TGTGCCAGCAGCCAATCCGTTAGCGGGAGGGCCGTGGATACGCAGTATTTT
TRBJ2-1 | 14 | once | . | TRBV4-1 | CASSYPTRRNEQFF | TGCGCCAGCAGCTACCCTACGCGGCGGAATGAGCAGTTCTTC
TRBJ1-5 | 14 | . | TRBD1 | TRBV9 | CASSVGQGNQPQHF | TGTGCCAGCAGCGTGGGACAGGGCAATCAGCCCCAGCATTTT
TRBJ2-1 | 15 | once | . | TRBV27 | CASSRLDRNINEQFF | TGTGCCAGCAGTAGACTAGATAGAAACATTAATGAGCAGTTCTTC
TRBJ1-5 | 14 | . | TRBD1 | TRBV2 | CASSERDRVQPQHF | TGTGCCAGCAGTGAGAGGGACAGGGTTCAGCCCCAGCATTTT